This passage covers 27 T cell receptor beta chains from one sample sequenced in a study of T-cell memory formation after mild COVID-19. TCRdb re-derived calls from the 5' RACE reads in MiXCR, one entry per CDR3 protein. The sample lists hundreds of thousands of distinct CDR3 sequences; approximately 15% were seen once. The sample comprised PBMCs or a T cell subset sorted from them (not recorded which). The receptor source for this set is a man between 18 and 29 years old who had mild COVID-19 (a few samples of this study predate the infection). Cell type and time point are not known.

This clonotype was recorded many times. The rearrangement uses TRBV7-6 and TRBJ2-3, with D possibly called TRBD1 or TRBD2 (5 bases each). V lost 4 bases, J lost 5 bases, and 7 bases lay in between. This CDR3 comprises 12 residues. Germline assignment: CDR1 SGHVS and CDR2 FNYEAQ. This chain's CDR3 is CASSSRGDTQYF. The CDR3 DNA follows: TGTGCCAGCAGCTCGAGGGGAGATACGCAGTATTTT.

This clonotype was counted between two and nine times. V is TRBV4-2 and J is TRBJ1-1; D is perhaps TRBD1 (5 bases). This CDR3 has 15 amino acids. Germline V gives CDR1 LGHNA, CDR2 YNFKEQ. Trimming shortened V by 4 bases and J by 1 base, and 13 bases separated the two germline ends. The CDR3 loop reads CASSPLNGGNTEAFF. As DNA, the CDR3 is TGTGCCAGCAGCCCGTTGAACGGGGGGAACACTGAAGCTTTCTTT.

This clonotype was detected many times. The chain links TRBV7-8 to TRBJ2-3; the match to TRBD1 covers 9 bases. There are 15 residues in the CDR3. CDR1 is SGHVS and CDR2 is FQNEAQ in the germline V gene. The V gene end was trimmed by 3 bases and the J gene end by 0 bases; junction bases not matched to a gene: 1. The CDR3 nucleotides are TGTGCCAGCAGCTTGGGACAGGGCAGCACAGATACGCAGTATTTT. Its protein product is CASSLGQGSTDTQYF.

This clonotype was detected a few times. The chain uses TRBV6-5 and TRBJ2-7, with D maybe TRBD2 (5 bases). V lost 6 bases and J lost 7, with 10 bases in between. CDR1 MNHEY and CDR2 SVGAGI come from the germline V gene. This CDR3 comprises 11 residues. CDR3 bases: TGTGCCAGCAGCCAAGGAGGTGAGCAGTACGTC. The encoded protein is CASSQGGEQYV.

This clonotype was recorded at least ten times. The CDR3 loop is CASRRAGGLSTDTQYF. Written as DNA, the CDR3 is TGTGCCAGCAGACGAGCGGGGGGGCTAAGCACAGATACGCAGTATTTT. V gene TRBV7-2 combines with J gene TRBJ2-3, with 10 bases aligning to TRBD2. J gave up 0 bases and V 6 bases, and 6 bases lay outside the gene matches. Germline CDR1 reads SGHTA; CDR2 reads FQGNSA. This CDR3 contains 16 residues.

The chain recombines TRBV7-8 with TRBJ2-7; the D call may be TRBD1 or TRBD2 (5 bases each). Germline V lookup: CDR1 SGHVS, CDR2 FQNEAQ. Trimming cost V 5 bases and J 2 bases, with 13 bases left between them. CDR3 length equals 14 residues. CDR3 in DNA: TGTGCCAGCAGCCGACGGGACCGAGCCTACGAGCAGTACGTC. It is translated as CASSRRDRAYEQYV.

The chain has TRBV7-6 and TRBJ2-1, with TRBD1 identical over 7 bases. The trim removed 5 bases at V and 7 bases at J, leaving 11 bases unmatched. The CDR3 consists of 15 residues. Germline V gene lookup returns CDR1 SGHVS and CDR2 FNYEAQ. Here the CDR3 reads CASSPRQGLWNEQFF. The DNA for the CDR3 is TGTGCCAGCAGCCCACGACAGGGCCTTTGGAATGAGCAGTTCTTC.

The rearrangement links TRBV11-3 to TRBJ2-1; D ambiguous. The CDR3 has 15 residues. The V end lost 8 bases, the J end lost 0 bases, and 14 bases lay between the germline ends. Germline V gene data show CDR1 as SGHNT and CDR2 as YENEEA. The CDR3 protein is CASGPMDGSYNEQFF. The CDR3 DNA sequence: TGTGCCAGCGGACCAATGGATGGCTCCTACAATGAGCAGTTCTTC.

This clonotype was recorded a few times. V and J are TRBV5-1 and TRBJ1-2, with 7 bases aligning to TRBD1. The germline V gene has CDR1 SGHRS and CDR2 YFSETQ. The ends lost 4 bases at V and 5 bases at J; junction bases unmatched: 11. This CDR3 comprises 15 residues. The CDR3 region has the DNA TGCGCCAGCAGCCCTGACCCGACAGGGTATTATGGCTACACCTTC. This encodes CASSPDPTGYYGYTF.

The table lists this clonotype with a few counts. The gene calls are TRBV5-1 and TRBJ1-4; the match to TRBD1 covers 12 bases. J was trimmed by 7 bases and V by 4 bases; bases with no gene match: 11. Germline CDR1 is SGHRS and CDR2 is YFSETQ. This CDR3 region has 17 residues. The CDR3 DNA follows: TGCGCCAGCAGCGGAACCGGGACAGGGGGCGCGAGTGAAAAACTGTTTTTT. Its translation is CASSGTGTGGASEKLFF.

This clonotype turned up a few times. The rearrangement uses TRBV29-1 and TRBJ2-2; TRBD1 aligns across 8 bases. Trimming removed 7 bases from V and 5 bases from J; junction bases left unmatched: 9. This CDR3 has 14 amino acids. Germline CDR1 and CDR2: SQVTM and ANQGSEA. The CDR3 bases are TGCAGCGCTCGGGGTCAGGGGGCTACCGGGGAGCTGTTTTTT. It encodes CSARGQGATGELFF.

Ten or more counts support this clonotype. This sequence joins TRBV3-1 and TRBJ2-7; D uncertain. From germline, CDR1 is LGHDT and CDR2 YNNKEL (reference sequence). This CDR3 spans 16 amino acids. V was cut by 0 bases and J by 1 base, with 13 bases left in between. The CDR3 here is CASSQDLRRPSYEQYF. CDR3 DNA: TGTGCCAGCAGCCAAGATCTCCGCCGGCCTTCCTACGAGCAGTACTTC.

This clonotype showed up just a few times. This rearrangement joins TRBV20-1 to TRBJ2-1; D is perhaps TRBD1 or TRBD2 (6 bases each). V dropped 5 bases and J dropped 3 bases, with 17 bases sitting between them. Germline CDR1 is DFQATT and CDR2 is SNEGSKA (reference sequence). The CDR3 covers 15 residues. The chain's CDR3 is CSALGGISLYNEQFF. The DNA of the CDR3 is TGCAGTGCTCTGGGGGGCATCTCACTCTACAATGAGCAGTTCTTC.

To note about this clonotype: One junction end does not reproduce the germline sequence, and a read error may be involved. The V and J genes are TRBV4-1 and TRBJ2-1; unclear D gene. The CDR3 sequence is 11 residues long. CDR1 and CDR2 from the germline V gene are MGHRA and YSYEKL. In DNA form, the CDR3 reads TGCGCCAGCAGTCAAGACAAAGAGCAGTTCTTC. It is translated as CASSQDKEQFF.

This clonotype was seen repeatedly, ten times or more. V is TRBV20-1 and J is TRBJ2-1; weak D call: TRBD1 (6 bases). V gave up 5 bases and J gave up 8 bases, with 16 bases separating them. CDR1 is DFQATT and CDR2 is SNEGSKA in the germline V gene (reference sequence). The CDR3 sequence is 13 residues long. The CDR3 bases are TGCAGTGCTCTTACAAACAGGGCTGATGAGCAGTTCTTC. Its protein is CSALTNRADEQFF.

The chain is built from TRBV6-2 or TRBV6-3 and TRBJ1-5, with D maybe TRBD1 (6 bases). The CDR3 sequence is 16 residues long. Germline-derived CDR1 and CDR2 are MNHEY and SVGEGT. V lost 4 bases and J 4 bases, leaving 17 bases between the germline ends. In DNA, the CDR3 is TGTGCCAGCAGTTGGGGGCCAGGGCAGACGAATCAGCCCCAGCATTTT. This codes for CASSWGPGQTNQPQHF.

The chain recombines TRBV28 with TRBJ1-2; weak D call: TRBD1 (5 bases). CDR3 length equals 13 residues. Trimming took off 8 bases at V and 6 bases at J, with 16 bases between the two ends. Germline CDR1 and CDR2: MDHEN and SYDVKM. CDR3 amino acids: CASLISGQNGYTF. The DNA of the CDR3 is TGTGCCAGCCTTATTTCGGGGCAAAATGGCTACACCTTC.

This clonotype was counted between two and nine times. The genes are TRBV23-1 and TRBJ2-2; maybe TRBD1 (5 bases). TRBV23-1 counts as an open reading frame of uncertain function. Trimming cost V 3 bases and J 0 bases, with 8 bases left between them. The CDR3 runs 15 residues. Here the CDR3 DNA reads TGCGCCAGCAGTCAGACAGACCCGAACACCGGGGAGCTGTTTTTT. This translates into CASSQTDPNTGELFF.

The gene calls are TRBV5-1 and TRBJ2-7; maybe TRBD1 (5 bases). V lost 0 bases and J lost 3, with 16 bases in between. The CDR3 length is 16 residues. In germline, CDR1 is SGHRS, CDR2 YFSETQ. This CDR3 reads CASSLGPQQGGYEQYF. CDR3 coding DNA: TGCGCCAGCAGCTTGGGTCCGCAGCAGGGCGGCTACGAGCAGTACTTC.

The CDR3 sequence is CASKGQRNTEAFF. The CDR3 DNA reads TGTGCCAGCAAGGGGCAGCGGAACACTGAAGCTTTCTTT. The chain employs TRBV25-1 and TRBJ1-1; weak D call: TRBD1 (5 bases). The V and J ends lost 7 bases and 1 base respectively, with 10 bases between them. This CDR3 is 13 amino acids long. Germline V gene data show CDR1 as MGHDK and CDR2 as SYGVNS. Combining the CDR3 with reference TRBV25-1 and TRBJ1-1 gives the whole variable domain EADIYQTPRYLVIGTGKKITLECSQTMGHDKMYWYQQDPGMELHLIHYSYGVNSTEKGDLSSESTVSRIRTEHFPLTLESARPSHTSQYLCASKGQRNTEAFFGQGTRLTVV.

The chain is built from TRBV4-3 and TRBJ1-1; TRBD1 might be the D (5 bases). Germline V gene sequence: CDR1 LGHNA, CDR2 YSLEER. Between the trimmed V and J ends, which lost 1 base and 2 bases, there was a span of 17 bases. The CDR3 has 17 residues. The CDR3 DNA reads TGCGCCAGCAGCCAAGTCCTAGGACACGAAGTCAACACTGAAGCTTTCTTT. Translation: CASSQVLGHEVNTEAFF.

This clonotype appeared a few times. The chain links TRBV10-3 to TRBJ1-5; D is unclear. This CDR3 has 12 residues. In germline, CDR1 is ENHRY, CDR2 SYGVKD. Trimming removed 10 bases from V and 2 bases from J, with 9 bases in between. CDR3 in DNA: TGTGCCACCACGACCGGCAATCAGCCCCAGCATTTT. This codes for CATTTGNQPQHF.

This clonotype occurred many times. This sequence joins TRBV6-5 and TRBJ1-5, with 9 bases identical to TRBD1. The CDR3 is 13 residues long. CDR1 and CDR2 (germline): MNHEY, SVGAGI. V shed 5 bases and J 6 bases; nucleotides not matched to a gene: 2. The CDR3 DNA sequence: TGTGCCAGCAGTAGACAGGGGGGTCAGCCCCAGCATTTT. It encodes CASSRQGGQPQHF.

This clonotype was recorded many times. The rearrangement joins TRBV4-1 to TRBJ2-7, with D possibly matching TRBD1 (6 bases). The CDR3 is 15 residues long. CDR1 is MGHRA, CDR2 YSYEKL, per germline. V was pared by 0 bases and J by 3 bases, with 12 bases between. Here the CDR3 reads CASSQDETGLYEQYF. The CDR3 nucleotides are TGCGCCAGCAGCCAAGACGAGACAGGCCTCTACGAGCAGTACTTC.

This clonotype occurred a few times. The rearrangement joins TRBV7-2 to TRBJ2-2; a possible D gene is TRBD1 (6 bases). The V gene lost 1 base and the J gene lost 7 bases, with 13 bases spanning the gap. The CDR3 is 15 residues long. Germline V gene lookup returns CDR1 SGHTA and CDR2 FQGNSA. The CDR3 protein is CASSLEVGAHGELFF. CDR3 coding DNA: TGTGCCAGCAGCTTAGAAGTGGGGGCGCACGGGGAGCTGTTTTTT.

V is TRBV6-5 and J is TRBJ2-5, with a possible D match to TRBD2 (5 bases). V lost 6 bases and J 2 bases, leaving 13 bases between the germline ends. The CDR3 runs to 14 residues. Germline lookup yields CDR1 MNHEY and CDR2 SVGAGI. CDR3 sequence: CASSNQRFQETQYF. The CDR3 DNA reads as TGTGCCAGCAGCAACCAGCGGTTTCAAGAGACCCAGTACTTC.

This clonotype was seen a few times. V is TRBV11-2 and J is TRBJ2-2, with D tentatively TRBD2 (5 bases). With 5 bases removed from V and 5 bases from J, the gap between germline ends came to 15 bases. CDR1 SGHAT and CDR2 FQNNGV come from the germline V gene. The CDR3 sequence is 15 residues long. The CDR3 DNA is TGTGCCAGCAGCGGGCTGCGGGTTCGTACCGGGGAGCTGTTTTTT. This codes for CASSGLRVRTGELFF. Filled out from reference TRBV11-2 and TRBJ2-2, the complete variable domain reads EAGVAQSPRYKIIEKRQSVAFWCNPISGHATLYWYQQILGQGPKLLIQFQNNGVVDDSQLPKDRFSAERLKGVDSTLKIQPAKLEDSAVYLCASSGLRVRTGELFFGEGSRLTVL.